This T cell receptor beta chain originates from a study of T cell repertoires in cytomegalovirus infection. At the level of the study: TCR beta signatures that were public indicated CMV infection and matching HLA type. General study findings and limits: CMV-specific TCR beta clonotypes restricted by HLA-C were the ones dominating the ex vivo response. Cumulative public TCR beta family frequency identified CMV carriers with the relevant HLA.

About this clonotype itself: Its antigen remains unknown.

TCRdb analysed the reads with MiXCR anew, one entry per CDR3 protein. In the table there are 310,000 or so distinct CDR3 sequences, under 30% of which are singletons. V gave up 5 bases and J gave up 6 bases; unmatched junction bases: 9. Germline loops: CDR1 SGHTA, CDR2 FQGNSA. The CDR3 covers 14 residues. This TCR derives from a human donor in good health (CMV status not recorded). Some clones in this sample may be carry-over from other donors' samples. The sample taken for sequencing was PBMCs. The chain links TRBV7-2 to TRBJ2-7; 8 nucleotides line up with TRBD1. The CDR3 DNA sequence: TGTGCCAGCAGCCGGACAGGGACTTTAGGCGAGCAGTACTTC. Translating it yields CASSRTGTLGEQYF. The full variable domain, in which reference TRBV7-2 and TRBJ2-7 provide the parts outside the CDR3, is GAGVSQSPSNKVTEKGKDVELRCDPISGHTALYWYRQSLGQGLEFLIYFQGNSAPDKSGLPSDRFSAERTGGSVSTLTIQRTQQEDSAVYLCASSRTGTLGEQYFGPGTRLTVT.